Shown below are 2 T cell receptor beta chains from a single sample sequenced in a study of T-cell memory formation after mild COVID-19. One entry per CDR3 protein, called by TCRdb with MiXCR from the 5' RACE reads. Of fewer than 600,000 distinct CDR3 sequences in the sample, 20% to 25% are singletons; the top ten hold roughly 9.1%. Sequences were obtained from PBMCs or a T cell subset sorted from them (not recorded which). These receptors originate from an adult woman who had mild COVID-19 (a few samples of this study predate the infection). Cell type and time point are not known.

This clonotype has just a few counts. The gene calls are TRBV20-1 and TRBJ1-4; D is perhaps TRBD1 (5 bases). The CDR3 runs to 16 residues. V shed 0 bases and J shed 7 bases, with 18 bases lying between them. Germline assignment: CDR1 DFQATT and CDR2 SNEGSKA (reference sequence). The CDR3 DNA is TGCAGTGCTAGAGATTCTGGTGGGGGAGGCCTTGAAAAACTGTTTTTT. This translates into CSARDSGGGGLEKLFF.

The chain couples TRBV18 to TRBJ1-1; D not resolved. V lost 3 bases and J 1 base, leaving 9 bases between the germline ends. This CDR3 comprises 14 residues. Germline values: CDR1 KGHSH, CDR2 LQKENI. CDR3 sequence reads: CASSPGLKNTEAFF. The CDR3 nucleotides read TGTGCCAGCTCACCCGGTCTAAAGAACACTGAAGCTTTCTTT.